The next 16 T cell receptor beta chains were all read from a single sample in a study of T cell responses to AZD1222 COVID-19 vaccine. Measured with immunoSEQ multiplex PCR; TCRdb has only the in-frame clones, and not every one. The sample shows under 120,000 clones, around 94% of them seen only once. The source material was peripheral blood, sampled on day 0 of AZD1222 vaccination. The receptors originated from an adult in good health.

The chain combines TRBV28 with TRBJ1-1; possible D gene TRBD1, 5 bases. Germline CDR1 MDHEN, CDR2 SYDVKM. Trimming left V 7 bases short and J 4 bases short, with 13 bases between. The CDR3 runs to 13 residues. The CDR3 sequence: CASTPGARTEAFF. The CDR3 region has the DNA TGTGCCAGCACCCCTGGGGCCCGCACTGAAGCTTTCTTT. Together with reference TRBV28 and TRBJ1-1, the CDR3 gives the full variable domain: DVKVTQSSRYLVKRTGEKVFLECVQDMDHENMFWYRQDPGLGLRLIYFSYDVKMKEKGDIPEGYSVSREKKERFSLILESASTNQTSMYLCASTPGARTEAFFGQGTRLTVV.

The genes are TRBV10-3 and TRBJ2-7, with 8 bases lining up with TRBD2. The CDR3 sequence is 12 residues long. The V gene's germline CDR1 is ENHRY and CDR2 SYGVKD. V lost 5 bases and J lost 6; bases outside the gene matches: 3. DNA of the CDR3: TGTGCCATCAGTCCGACTAGCGTCGAGCAGTACTTC. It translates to CAISPTSVEQYF.

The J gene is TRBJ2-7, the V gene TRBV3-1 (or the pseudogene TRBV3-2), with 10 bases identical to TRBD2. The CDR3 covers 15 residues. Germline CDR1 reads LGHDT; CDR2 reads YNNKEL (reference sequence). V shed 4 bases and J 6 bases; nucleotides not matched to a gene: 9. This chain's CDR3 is CASSPEAGGRSEQYF. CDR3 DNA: TGTGCCAGCAGCCCCGAAGCGGGAGGGCGATCCGAGCAGTACTTC.

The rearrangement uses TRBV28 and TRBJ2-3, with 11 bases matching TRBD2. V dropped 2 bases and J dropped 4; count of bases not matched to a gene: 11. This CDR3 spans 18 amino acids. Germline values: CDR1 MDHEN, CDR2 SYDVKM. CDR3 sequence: CASSLMLAGGGASDTQYF. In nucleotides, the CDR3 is TGTGCCAGCAGTTTAATGCTAGCGGGAGGTGGGGCCTCAGATACGCAGTATTTT.

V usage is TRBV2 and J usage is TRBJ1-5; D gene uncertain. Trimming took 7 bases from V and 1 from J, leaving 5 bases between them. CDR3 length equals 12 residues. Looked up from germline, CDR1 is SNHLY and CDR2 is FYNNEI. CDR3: CASMASNQPQHF. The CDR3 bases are TGTGCCAGCATGGCCAGCAATCAGCCCCAGCATTTT.

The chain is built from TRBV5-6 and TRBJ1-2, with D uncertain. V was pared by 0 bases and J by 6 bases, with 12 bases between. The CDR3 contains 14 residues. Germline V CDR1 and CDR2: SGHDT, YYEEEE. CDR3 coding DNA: TGTGCCAGCAGCTTGGCCTACGGGGAGAATGGCTACACCTTC. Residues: CASSLAYGENGYTF. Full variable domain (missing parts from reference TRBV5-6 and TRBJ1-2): DAGVTQSPTHLIKTRGQQVTLRCSPKSGHDTVSWYQQALGQGPQFIFQYYEEEERQRGNFPDRFSGHQFPNYSSELNVNALLLGDSALYLCASSLAYGENGYTFGSGTRLTVV.

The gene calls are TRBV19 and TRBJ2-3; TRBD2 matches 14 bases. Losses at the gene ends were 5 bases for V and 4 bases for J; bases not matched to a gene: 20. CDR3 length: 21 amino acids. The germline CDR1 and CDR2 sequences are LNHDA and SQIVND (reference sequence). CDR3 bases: TGTGCCAGTAGTTCCTACCGCTTGGGACTAGCGGGAGTTGGTGGGGCAGATACGCAGTATTTT. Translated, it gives CASSSYRLGLAGVGGADTQYF.

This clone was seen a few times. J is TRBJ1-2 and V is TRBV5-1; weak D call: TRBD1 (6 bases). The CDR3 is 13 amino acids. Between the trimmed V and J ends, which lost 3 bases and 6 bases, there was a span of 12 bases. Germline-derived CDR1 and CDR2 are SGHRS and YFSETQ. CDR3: CASSSAGEDGYTF. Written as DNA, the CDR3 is TGCGCCAGCAGCTCGGCAGGGGAAGATGGCTACACCTTC.

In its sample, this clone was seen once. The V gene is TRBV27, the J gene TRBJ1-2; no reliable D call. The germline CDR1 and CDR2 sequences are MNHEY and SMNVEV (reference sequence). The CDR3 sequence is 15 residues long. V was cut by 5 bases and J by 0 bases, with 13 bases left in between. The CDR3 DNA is TGTGCCAGCAGTCCCACGCGGGAGACTAACTATGGCTACACCTTC. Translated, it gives CASSPTRETNYGYTF.

CDR3 nucleotide sequence: TGTGCCAGCAGCGTCGGGACTAGCGCGGGAGAGGTAGATACGCAGTATTTT. It is translated as CASSVGTSAGEVDTQYF. V usage is TRBV9 and J usage is TRBJ2-3; 10 bases match TRBD2. Germline V lookup: CDR1 SGDLS, CDR2 YYNGEE. The CDR3 extends over 17 amino acids. The V and J ends lost 2 bases and 5 bases, in that order; junction bases with no gene match: 11.

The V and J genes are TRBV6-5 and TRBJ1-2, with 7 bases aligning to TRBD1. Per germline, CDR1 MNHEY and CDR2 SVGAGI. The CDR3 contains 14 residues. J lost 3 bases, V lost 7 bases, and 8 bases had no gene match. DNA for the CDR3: TGTGCCAGCATTCAGGGGGAGCAAGACTATGGCTACACCTTC. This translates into CASIQGEQDYGYTF.

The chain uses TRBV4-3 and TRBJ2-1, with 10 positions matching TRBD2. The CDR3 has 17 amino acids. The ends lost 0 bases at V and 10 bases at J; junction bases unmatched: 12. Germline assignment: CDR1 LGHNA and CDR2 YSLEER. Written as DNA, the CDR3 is TGCGCCAGCAGCCAAGATATGCTAGCGGGGGCTGGAAAGGAGCAGTTCTTC. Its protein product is CASSQDMLAGAGKEQFF.

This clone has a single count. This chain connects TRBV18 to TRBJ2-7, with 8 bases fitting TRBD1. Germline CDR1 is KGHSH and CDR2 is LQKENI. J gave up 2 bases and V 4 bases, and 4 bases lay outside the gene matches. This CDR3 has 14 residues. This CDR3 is CASSLGQGAYEQYF. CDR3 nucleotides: TGTGCCAGCTCACTAGGACAGGGAGCCTACGAGCAGTACTTC.

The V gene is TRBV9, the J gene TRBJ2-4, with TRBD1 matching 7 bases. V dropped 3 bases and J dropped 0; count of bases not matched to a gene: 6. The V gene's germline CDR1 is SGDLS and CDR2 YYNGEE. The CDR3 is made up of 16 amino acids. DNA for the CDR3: TGTGCCAGCAGCGAGGGGGCGCCTGCAGCCAAAAACATTCAGTACTTC. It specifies CASSEGAPAAKNIQYF.

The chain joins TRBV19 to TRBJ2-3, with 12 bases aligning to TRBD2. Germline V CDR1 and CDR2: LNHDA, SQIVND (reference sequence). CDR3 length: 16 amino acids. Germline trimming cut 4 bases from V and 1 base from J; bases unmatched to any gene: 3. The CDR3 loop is CASSTSGGAGTDTQYF. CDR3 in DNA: TGTGCCAGTAGTACTAGCGGGGGGGCTGGCACAGATACGCAGTATTTT.

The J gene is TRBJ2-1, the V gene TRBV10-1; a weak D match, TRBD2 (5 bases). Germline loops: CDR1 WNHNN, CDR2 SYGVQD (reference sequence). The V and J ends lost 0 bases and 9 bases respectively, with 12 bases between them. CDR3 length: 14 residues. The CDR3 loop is CASSESMIRGEQFF. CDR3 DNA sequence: TGCGCCAGCAGTGAGTCGATGATCCGGGGTGAGCAGTTCTTC.